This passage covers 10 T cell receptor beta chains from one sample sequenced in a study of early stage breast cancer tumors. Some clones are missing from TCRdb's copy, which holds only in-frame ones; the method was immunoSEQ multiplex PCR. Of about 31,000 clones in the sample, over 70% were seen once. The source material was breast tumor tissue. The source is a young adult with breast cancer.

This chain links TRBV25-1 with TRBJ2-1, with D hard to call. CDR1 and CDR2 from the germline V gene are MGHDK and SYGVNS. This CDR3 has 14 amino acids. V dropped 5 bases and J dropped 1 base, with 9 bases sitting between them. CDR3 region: CASSPPESYNEQFF. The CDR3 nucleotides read TGTGCCAGCAGTCCTCCGGAGTCCTACAATGAGCAGTTCTTC.

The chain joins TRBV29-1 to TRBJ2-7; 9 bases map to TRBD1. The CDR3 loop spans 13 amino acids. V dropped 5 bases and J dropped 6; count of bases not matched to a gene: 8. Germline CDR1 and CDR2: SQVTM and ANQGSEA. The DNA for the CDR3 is TGCAGCGTTACTGACAGGGGGGACTCCGAGCAGTACTTC. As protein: CSVTDRGDSEQYF.

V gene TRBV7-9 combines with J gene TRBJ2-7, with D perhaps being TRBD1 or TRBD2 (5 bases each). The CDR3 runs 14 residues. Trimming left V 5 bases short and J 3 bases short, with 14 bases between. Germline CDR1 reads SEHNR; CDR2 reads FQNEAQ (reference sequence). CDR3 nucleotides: TGTGCCAGCAGCGCGAACCGGGACGGCTACGAGCAGTACTTC. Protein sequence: CASSANRDGYEQYF. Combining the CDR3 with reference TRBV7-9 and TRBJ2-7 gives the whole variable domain DTGVSQNPRHKITKRGQNVTFRCDPISEHNRLYWYRQTLGQGPEFLTYFQNEAQLEKSRLLSDRFSAERPKGSFSTLEIQRTEQGDSAMYLCASSANRDGYEQYFGPGTRLTVT.

Written as DNA, the CDR3 is TGTGCCAGCAGTTACCTCGGGACCAAAAACATTCAGTACTTC. Encoded protein: CASSYLGTKNIQYF. This chain links TRBV6-6 with TRBJ2-4; perhaps TRBD2 as D (5 bases). Trimming shortened V by 2 bases and J by 2 bases, and 7 bases separated the two germline ends. There are 14 residues in the CDR3. Germline V gene lookup returns CDR1 MNHNY and CDR2 SVGAGI (reference sequence).

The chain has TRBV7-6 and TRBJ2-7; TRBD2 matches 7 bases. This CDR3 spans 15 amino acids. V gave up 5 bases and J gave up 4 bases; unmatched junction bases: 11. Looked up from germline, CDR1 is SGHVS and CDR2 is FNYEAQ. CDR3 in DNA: TGTGCCAGCAGCCGACAATGGGGGAGGGAATACGAGCAGTACTTC. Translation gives CASSRQWGREYEQYF.

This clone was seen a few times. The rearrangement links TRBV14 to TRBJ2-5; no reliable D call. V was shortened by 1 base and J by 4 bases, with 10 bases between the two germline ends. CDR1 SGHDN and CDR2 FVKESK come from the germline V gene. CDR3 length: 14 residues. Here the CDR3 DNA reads TGTGCCAGCAGCCAAGTTGGGGTTCTAGAGACCCAGTACTTC. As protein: CASSQVGVLETQYF.

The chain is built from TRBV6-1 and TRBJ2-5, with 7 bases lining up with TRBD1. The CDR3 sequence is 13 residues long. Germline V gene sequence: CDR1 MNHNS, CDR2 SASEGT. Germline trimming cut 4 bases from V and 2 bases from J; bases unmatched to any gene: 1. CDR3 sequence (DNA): TGTGCCAGCAGTGTACAGGGGCAAGAGACCCAGTACTTC. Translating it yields CASSVQGQETQYF.

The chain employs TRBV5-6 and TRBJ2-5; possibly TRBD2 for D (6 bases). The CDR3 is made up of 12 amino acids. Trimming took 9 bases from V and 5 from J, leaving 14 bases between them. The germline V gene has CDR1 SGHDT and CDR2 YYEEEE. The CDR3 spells CATESRGETQYF. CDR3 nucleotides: TGTGCCACCGAGAGCCGGGGGGAGACCCAGTACTTC.

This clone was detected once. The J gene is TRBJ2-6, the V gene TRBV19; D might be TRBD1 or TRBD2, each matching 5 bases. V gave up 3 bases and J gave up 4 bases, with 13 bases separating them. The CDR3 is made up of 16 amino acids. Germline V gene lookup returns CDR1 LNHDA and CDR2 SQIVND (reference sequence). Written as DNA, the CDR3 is TGTGCCAGTAGTATTTTCAGGGAGCCCGGGGCCAACGTCCTGACTTTC. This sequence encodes CASSIFREPGANVLTF. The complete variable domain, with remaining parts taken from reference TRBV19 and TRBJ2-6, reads DGGITQSPKYLFRKEGQNVTLSCEQNLNHDAMYWYRQDPGQGLRLIYYSQIVNDFQKGDIAEGYSVSREKKESFPLTVTSAQKNPTAFYLCASSIFREPGANVLTFGAGSRLTVL.

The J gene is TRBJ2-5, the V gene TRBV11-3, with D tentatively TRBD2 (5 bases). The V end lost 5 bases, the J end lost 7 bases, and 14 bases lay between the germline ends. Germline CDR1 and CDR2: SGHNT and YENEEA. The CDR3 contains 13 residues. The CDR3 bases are TGTGCCAGCAGCCCGGAGGCCGAGGGGACCCAGTACTTC. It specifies CASSPEAEGTQYF.